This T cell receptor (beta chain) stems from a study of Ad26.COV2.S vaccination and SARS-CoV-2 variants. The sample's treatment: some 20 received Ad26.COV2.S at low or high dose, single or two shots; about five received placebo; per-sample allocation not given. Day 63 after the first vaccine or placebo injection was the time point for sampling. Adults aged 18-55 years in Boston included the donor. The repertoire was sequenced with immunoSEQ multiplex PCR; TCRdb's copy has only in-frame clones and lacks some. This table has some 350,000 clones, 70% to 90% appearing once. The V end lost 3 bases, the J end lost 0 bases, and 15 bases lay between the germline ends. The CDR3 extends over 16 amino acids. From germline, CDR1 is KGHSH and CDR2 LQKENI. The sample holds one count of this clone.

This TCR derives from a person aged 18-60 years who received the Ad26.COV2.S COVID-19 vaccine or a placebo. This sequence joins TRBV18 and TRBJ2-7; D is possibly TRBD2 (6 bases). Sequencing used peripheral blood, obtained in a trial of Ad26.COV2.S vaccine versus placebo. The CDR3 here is CASSPPLGGNSYEQYF. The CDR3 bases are TGTGCCAGCTCACCTCCGTTAGGAGGGAACTCCTACGAGCAGTACTTC.